This entry describes one TCR beta chain. The data derive from a study of blood T cell repertoires in COVID-19. Across the whole study: Whether acute or convalescent, the COVID-19 samples came from the United States, Italy and Spain.

The germline V and J ends were trimmed by 5 bases and 2 bases, with 17 bases remaining between them. Germline assignment: CDR1 MNHEY and CDR2 SMNVEV (reference sequence). This CDR3 has 16 residues. Some clones are missing from TCRdb's copy, which holds only in-frame ones; the method was immunoSEQ multiplex PCR. Of about 120,000 clones in the sample, roughly nine tenths were seen once. This clonotype was obtained from a human donor in a cohort sampled during active COVID-19. This chain connects TRBV27 to TRBJ2-3, with TRBD1 as a possible D gene (5 bases). Sequences were obtained from peripheral blood. The CDR3 loop is CASSGLGVGPTDTQYF. CDR3 bases: TGTGCCAGCAGTGGGCTAGGGGTGGGTCCCACAGATACGCAGTATTTT.